This TCR beta chain stems from a study of Ad26.COV2.S vaccination and SARS-CoV-2 variants. The treatment was: some 19 received Ad26.COV2.S at low or high dose, single or two shots; several received placebo; per-sample allocation not given. Day 63 after the first injection of vaccine or placebo was the sampling time. Produced via immunoSEQ multiplex PCR; TCRdb's table is partial and in-frame only. This table has around 400,000 clones, roughly 85% appearing once. The sequencing used peripheral blood, collected in a trial of Ad26.COV2.S vaccine versus placebo. The receptor was isolated from a person between 18 and 65 years old who received the Ad26.COV2.S COVID-19 vaccine or a placebo.

The CDR3 nucleotides are TGTGCCAGCAGCGTACAGACCGGGACTAGCGGGAGTATTGGCAATGAGCAGTTCTTC. This encodes CASSVQTGTSGSIGNEQFF. The genes are TRBV9 and TRBJ2-1; TRBD2 matches at 14 bases. Trimming took 1 base from V and 6 from J; bases not matched to a gene: 12. Germline-derived CDR1 and CDR2 are SGDLS and YYNGEE. The CDR3 has 19 amino acids.